These T cell receptor beta chains were read from a single sample in a study of shared clonotypes between healthy human individuals. TCRdb's table, derived via immunoSEQ multiplex PCR, lists solely in-frame clones and lacks some. Here the sample spans 500,000 to 550,000 clones, about 96% being singletons. The material sequenced was naive CD4+ T cells sorted from blood. These TCRs come from a woman younger than 45 in good health. The CDR3 runs from the conserved cysteine through the conserved F or W. Fields, in order: clone size, D gene, J gene, V gene, CDR3 protein, CDR3 DNA. A D gene is named only where the DNA matches it firmly. Clone size is stated in some rows and not others, as once, few, many or a class when expanded.

size: .; D: TRBD1; J: TRBJ1-1; V: TRBV7-8; CDR3: CASSSQTGLNTEAFF; DNA: TGTGCCAGCAGCTCCCAGACAGGGCTGAACACTGAAGCTTTCTTT
size: once; D: .; J: TRBJ1-2; V: TRBV10-2; CDR3: CASSAARNYRDGYTF; DNA: TGCGCCAGCAGTGCGGCCCGAAACTATCGGGATGGCTACACCTTC
size: .; D: .; J: TRBJ1-5; V: TRBV28; CDR3: CASRARANQPQHF; DNA: TGTGCCAGCAGGGCCAGGGCGAATCAGCCCCAGCATTTT
size: .; D: .; J: TRBJ2-7; V: TRBV13; CDR3: CASSLGRNRREQYF; DNA: TGTGCCAGCAGCTTAGGGAGAAACAGAAGGGAGCAGTACTTC
size: .; D: .; J: TRBJ1-4; V: TRBV5-6; CDR3: CASSHRVTNEKLFF; DNA: TGTGCCAGCAGCCACAGGGTCACTAATGAAAAACTGTTTTTT
size: .; D: TRBD1; J: TRBJ2-7; V: TRBV4-2; CDR3: CASSQAQGQGYEQYF; DNA: TGTGCCAGCAGCCAAGCTCAGGGACAGGGTTACGAGCAGTACTTC
size: .; D: .; J: TRBJ2-1; V: TRBV6-4; CDR3: CASSDGGFGEQFF; DNA: TGTGCCAGCAGTGATGGGGGGTTCGGGGAGCAGTTCTTC
size: once; D: TRBD1; J: TRBJ2-2; V: TRBV9; CDR3: CASSPRGTGGPNGELFF; DNA: TGTGCCAGCAGCCCACGAGGGACAGGGGGCCCCAACGGGGAGCTGTTTTTT
size: .; D: .; J: TRBJ2-3; V: TRBV4-2; CDR3: CASSPIGSTDTQYF; DNA: TGTGCCAGCAGCCCGATCGGATCCACAGATACGCAGTATTTT
size: .; D: TRBD1; J: TRBJ2-2; V: TRBV11-2; CDR3: CASSLDRVDTGELFF; DNA: TGTGCCAGCAGCCTAGACAGGGTGGACACCGGGGAGCTGTTTTTT
size: .; D: .; J: TRBJ1-3; V: TRBV18; CDR3: CASSPTLDSSGSGNTIYF; DNA: TGTGCCAGCTCACCAACACTGGACAGTTCTGGCTCTGGAAACACCATATATTTT
size: .; D: .; J: TRBJ2-2; V: TRBV4-1; CDR3: CASSPRDIFGRGHTGELFF; DNA: TGCGCCAGCAGCCCCAGGGACATCTTTGGTCGGGGACACACCGGGGAGCTGTTTTTT
size: .; D: TRBD1; J: TRBJ2-6; V: TRBV12-5; CDR3: CASGLFVRGHSGANVLTF; DNA: TGTGCTAGTGGTTTGTTCGTCAGGGGGCATTCTGGGGCCAACGTCCTGACTTTC
size: .; D: .; J: TRBJ2-7; V: TRBV11-2; CDR3: CASSFISDGSYEQYF; DNA: TGTGCCAGCAGCTTTATTTCGGACGGCTCCTACGAGCAGTACTTC
size: .; D: .; J: TRBJ1-2; V: TRBV2; CDR3: CASDPDNDYGYTF; DNA: TGTGCCAGCGACCCGGACAACGACTATGGCTACACCTTC
size: .; D: TRBD1; J: TRBJ2-6; V: TRBV19; CDR3: CASRTGPGANVLTF; DNA: TGTGCCTCCCGGACAGGGCCTGGGGCCAACGTCCTGACTTTC
size: .; D: .; J: TRBJ1-2; V: TRBV5-1; CDR3: CASSLGQNNYGYTF; DNA: TGCGCCAGCAGCTTGGGACAGAATAACTATGGCTACACCTTC
size: once; D: .; J: TRBJ2-6; V: TRBV7-9; CDR3: CASREANSGANVLTF; DNA: TGTGCCAGCAGGGAGGCGAACTCTGGGGCCAACGTCCTGACTTTC
size: once; D: .; J: TRBJ2-7; V: TRBV6-6; CDR3: CASSYSGQGPEQYF; DNA: TGTGCCAGCAGTTACTCGGGTCAGGGGCCCGAGCAGTACTTC
size: .; D: .; J: TRBJ2-3; V: TRBV2; CDR3: CASRRSDTQYF; DNA: TGTGCCAGCAGGCGTTCAGATACGCAGTATTTT
size: .; D: .; J: TRBJ1-1; V: TRBV11-2; CDR3: CASSSLRGPEAFF; DNA: TGTGCCAGCAGCTCCCTACGGGGACCTGAAGCTTTCTTT
size: once; D: TRBD1; J: TRBJ1-3; V: TRBV7-9; CDR3: CASMVLDRSSGNTIYF; DNA: TGTGCCAGCATGGTGTTGGACAGGAGCTCTGGAAACACCATATATTTT
size: .; D: .; J: TRBJ1-4; V: TRBV28; CDR3: CASSFFRASEKLFF; DNA: TGTGCCAGCAGTTTTTTTAGGGCCTCCGAGAAACTGTTTTTT